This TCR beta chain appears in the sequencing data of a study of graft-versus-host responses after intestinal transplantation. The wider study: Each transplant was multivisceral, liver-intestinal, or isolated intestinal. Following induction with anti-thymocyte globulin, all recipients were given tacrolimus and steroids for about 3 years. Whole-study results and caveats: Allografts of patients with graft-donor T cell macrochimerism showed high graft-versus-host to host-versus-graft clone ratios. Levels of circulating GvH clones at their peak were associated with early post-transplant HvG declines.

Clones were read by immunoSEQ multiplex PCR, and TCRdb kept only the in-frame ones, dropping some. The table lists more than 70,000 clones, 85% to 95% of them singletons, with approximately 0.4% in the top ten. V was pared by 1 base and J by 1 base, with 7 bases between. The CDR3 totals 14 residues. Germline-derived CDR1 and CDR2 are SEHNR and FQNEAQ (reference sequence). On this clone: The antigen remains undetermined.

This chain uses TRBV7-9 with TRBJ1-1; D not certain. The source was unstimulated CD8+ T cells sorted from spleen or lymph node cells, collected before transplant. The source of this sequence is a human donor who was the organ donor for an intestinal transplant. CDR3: CASSLGAGNTEAFF. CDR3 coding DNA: TGTGCCAGCAGCTTAGGGGCGGGGAACACTGAAGCTTTCTTT.